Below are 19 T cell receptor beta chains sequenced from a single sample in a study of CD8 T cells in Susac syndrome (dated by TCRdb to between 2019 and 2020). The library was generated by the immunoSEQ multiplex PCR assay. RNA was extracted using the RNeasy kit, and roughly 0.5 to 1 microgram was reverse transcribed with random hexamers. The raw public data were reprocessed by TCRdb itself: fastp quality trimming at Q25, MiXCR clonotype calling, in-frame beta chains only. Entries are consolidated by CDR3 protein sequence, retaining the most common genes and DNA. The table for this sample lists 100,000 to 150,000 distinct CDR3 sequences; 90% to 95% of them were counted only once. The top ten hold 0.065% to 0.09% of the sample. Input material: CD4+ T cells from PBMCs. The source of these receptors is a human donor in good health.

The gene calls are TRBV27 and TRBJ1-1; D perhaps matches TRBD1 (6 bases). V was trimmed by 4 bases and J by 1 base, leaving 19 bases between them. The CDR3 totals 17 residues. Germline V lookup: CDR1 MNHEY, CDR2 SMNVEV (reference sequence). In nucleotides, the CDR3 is TGTGCCAGCAGTTCCAAACGAATACAGGGTGGGAACACTGAAGCTTTCTTT. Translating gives CASSSKRIQGGNTEAFF.

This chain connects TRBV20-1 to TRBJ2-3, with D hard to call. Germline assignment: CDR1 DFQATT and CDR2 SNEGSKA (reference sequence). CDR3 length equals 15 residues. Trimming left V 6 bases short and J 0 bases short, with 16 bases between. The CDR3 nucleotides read TGCAGTGCCATCAGTTTCGCCCCTAGCACAGATACGCAGTATTTT. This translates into CSAISFAPSTDTQYF.

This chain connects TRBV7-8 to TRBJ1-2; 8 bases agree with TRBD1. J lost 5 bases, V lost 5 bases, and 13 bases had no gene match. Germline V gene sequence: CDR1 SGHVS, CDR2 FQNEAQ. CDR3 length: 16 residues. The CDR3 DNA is TGTGCCAGCAGCCCCCTGAGACAGGGGTTTCGATATGGCTACACCTTC. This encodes CASSPLRQGFRYGYTF. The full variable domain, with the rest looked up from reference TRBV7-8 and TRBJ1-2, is GAGVSQSPRYKVAKRGQDVALRCDPISGHVSLFWYQQALGQGPEFLTYFQNEAQLDKSGLPSDRFFAERPEGSVSTLKIQRTQQEDSAVYLCASSPLRQGFRYGYTFGSGTRLTVV.

The CDR3 here is CASSLAKTGGYGYTF. The CDR3 region has the DNA TGTGCCAGCAGCTTGGCCAAAACCGGAGGATATGGCTACACCTTC. This chain uses TRBV5-4 with TRBJ1-2; D uncertain. The germline CDR1 and CDR2 sequences are SGHNT and YYREEE (reference sequence). The CDR3 consists of 15 residues. Trimming removed 0 bases at V and 5 bases at J, with 14 bases between.

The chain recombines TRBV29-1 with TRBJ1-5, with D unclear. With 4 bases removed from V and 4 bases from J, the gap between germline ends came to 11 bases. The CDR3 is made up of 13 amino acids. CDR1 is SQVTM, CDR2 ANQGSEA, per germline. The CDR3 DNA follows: TGCAGCGTTGCCGCGGAGGGAAATCAGCCCCAGCATTTT. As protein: CSVAAEGNQPQHF.

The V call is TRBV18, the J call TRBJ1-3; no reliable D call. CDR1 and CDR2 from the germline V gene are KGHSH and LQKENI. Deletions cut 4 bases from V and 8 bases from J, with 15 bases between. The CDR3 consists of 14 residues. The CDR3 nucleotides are TGTGCCAGCTCACTGGGTAGCAGGACCGACACCATATATTTT. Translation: CASSLGSRTDTIYF.

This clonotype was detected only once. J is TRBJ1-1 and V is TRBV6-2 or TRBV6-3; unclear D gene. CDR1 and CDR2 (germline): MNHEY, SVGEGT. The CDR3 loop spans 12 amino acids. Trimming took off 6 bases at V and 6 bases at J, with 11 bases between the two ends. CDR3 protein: CASSQGRAEAFF. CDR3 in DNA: TGTGCCAGCAGCCAAGGAAGGGCTGAAGCTTTCTTT.

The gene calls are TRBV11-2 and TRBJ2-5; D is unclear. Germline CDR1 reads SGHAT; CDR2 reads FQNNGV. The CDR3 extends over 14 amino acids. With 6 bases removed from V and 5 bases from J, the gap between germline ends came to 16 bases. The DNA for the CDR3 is TGTGCCAGCAGTCCGTGGGTGGATGGGGAGACCCAGTACTTC. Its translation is CASSPWVDGETQYF.

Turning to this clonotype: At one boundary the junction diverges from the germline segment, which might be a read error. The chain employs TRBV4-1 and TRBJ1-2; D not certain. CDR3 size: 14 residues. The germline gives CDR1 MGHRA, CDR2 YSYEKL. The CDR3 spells CASRQEVNGYGYTF. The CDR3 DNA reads TGCGCCAGCAGGCAAGAGGTGAACGGCTATGGCTACACCTTC.

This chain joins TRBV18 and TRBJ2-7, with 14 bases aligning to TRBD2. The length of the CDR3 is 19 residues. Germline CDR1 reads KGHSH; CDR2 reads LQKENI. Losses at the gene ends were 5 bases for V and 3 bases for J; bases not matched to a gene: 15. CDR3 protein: CASSSRSTSGRAINYEQYF. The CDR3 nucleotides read TGTGCCAGCTCATCACGTTCGACTAGCGGGAGGGCCATTAACTACGAGCAGTACTTC.

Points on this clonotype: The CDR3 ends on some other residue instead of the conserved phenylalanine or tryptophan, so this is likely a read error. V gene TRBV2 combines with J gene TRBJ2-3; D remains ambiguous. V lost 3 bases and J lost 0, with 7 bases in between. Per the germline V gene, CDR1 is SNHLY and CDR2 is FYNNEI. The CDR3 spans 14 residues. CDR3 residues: CASSDGRSTDTQYS. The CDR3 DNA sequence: TGTGCCAGCAGTGACGGCCGGAGCACAGATACGCAGTATTCT.

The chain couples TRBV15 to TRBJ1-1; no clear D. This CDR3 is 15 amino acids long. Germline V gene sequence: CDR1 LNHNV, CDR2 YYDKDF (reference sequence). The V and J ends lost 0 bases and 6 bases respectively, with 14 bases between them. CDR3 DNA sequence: TGTGCCACCAGCAGAGATCTGAAAGGCGGTTCTGAAGCTTTCTTT. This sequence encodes CATSRDLKGGSEAFF. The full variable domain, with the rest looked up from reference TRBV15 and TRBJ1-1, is DAMVIQNPRYQVTQFGKPVTLSCSQTLNHNVMYWYQQKSSQAPKLLFHYYDKDFNNEADTPDNFQSRRPNTSFCFLDIRSPGLGDTAMYLCATSRDLKGGSEAFFGQGTRLTVV.

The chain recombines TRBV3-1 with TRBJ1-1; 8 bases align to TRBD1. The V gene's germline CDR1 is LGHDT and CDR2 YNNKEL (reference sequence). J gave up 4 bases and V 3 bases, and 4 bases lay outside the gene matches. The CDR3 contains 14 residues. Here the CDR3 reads CASSHLDRATEAFF. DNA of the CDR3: TGTGCCAGCAGCCACCTGGACAGGGCCACTGAAGCTTTCTTT.

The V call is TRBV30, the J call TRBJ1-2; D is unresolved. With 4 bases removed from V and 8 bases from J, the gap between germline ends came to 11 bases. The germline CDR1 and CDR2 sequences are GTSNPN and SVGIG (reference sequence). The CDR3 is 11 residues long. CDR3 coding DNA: TGTGCCTGGACAGCCGTGGGGGGCTACACCTTC. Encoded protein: CAWTAVGGYTF.

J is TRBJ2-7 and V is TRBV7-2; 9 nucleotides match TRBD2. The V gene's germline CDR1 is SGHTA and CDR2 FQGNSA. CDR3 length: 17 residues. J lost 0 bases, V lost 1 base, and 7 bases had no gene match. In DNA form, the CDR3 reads TGTGCCAGCAGCTTAGGAGGGAGCGGGAGGTCCTCCTACGAGCAGTACTTC. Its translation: CASSLGGSGRSSYEQYF.

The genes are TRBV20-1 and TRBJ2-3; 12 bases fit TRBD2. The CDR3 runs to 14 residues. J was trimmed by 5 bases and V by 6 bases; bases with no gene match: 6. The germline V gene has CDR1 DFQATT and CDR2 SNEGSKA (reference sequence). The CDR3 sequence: CSAPRLAGVDTQYF. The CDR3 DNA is TGCAGTGCACCGCGACTAGCGGGAGTAGATACGCAGTATTTT.

Here the CDR3 DNA reads TGTGCCAGCTCACCACCTCAGATGGGGTACCAAGAGACCCAGTACTTC. This codes for CASSPPQMGYQETQYF. This sequence joins TRBV18 and TRBJ2-5; D gene unclear. V gave up 0 bases and J gave up 0 bases, with 11 bases separating them. The CDR3 consists of 16 residues. Germline CDR1 reads KGHSH; CDR2 reads LQKENI. Drawing the rest from reference TRBV18 and TRBJ2-5, the complete variable domain is NAGVMQNPRHLVRRRGQEARLRCSPMKGHSHVYWYRQLPEEGLKFMVYLQKENIIDESGMPKERFSAEFPKEGPSILRIQQVVRGDSAAYFCASSPPQMGYQETQYFGPGTRLLVL.

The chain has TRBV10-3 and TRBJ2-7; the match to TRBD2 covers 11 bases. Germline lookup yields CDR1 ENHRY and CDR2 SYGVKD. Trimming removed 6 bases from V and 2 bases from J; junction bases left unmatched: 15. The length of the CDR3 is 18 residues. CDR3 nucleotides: TGTGCCATCAGGGGACTAGCGGAGGGGAGGCACCCGGCCTACGAGCAGTACTTC. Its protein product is CAIRGLAEGRHPAYEQYF.

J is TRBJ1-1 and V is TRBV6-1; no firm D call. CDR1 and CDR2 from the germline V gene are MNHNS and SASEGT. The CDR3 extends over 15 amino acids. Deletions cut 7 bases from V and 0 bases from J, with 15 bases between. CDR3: CASTSRPTMNTEAFF. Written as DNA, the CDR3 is TGTGCCAGCACCTCCAGACCGACGATGAACACTGAAGCTTTCTTT.